This T cell receptor (beta chain) came from a study of T cell responses to AZD1222 COVID-19 vaccine. The V end was cut by 8 bases, the J end by 2 bases, with 12 bases between. Germline loops: CDR1 SNHLY, CDR2 FYNNEI. This CDR3 region has 13 residues. General study points: Nearly half of spike-specific TCRs reportedly target unmutated variant regions. The repertoires were collected only after the peak T cell response. At baseline, seropositivity was found in only six AZD1222 recipients. In a largely white British group with more females than males, clonal diversity was possibly underestimated.

The assay was immunoSEQ multiplex PCR, and TCRdb's table has in-frame clones only and misses some. The sample yields 150,000 to 200,000 clones, 85% to 90% seen once. Note on this clone: Antigen specificity is unknown.

V usage is TRBV2 and J usage is TRBJ1-2; D gene unclear. Material: peripheral blood, obtained on day 0 of MenACWY control vaccination. This receptor was obtained from an adult in good health. The DNA for the CDR3 is TGTGCCAGCCAAACAATCCAGAACTATGGCTACACCTTC. It encodes CASQTIQNYGYTF.